This TCR beta chain was sequenced in a study of cytomegalovirus exposure and HLA in healthy donors. Findings and caveats of the study: The authors considered a cluster of highly shared sequence variants likely to be a sequencing artifact.

Primers included in the PCR were 60 Vbeta and 13 Jbeta primers. The table came from immunoSEQ multiplex PCR; TCRdb's copy has only in-frame clones and leaves some out. Of more than 150,000 clones listed, roughly 88% are singletons. The CDR3 contains 12 residues. Trimming removed 5 bases at V and 5 bases at J, with 8 bases between. In germline, CDR1 is MNHNY, CDR2 SVGAGI (reference sequence). Note on this clone: The antigen remains unidentified.

The rearrangement links TRBV6-6 to TRBJ2-3; D is possibly TRBD1 (5 bases). Sequencing was done on a sample of PBMCs. This receptor was taken from a man younger than 30 in good health and CMV-seropositive. The CDR3 sequence: CASSAQEDTQYF. The CDR3 region has the DNA TGTGCCAGCAGTGCACAGGAAGATACGCAGTATTTT.